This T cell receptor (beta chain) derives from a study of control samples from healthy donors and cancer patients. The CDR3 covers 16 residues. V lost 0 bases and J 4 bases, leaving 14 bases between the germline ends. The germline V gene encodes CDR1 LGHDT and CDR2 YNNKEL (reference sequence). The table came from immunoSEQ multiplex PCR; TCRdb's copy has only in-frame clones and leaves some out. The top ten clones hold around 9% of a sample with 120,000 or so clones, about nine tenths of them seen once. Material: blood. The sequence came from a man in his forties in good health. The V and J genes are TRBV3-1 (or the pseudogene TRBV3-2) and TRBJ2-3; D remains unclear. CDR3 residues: CASSQDALRRPDTQYF. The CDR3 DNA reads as TGTGCCAGCAGCCAAGATGCCCTAAGGAGACCAGATACGCAGTATTTT.